The clone carrying this TCR beta chain has only a few counts. The antigen remains unidentified. Germline V gene sequence: CDR1 GTSNPN, CDR2 SVGIG (reference sequence). Trimming cost V 0 bases and J 0 bases, with 11 bases left between them. The CDR3 runs to 15 residues. These data are taken from a study of cytomegalovirus exposure and HLA in healthy donors. Study-level background: HLA-typed donors were the source of 83 million or so unique TCRs, which an early data release held. Among the roughly 370 genotyped donors, less than 85% were placed in the Caucasian-associated ancestry cluster. General observations from the study: Most CMV-associated TCR beta chains appeared HLA-restricted in a later analysis. There was a cluster of highly shared sequence variants that was likely a sequencing artifact.

The PCR ran on 60 Vbeta and 13 Jbeta primers. Produced via immunoSEQ multiplex PCR; TCRdb's table is partial and in-frame only. The sample holds 100,000 to 150,000 clones, 83% seen once. Sequencing was done on a sample of PBMCs. The rearrangement joins TRBV30 to TRBJ1-1, with a tentative D call TRBD1 (5 bases). The clonotype comes from a man aged 35-49 years in good health and CMV-seronegative. The CDR3 sequence: CAWSVLNRLNTEAFF. CDR3 nucleotides: TGTGCCTGGAGTGTACTAAACAGGCTGAACACTGAAGCTTTCTTT.